These T cell receptor beta chains were read from a single sample in a study of T-cell memory formation after mild COVID-19. TCRdb reanalysed the 5' RACE reads using MiXCR and keeps one entry per CDR3 protein. This table holds more than 150,000 distinct CDR3 sequences, around a tenth found once. Material for sequencing was PBMCs or a T cell subset sorted from them (not recorded which). The source is a young man who had mild COVID-19 (a few samples of this study predate the infection). Cell type and time point are not known. Both conserved end residues are trimmed from each CDR3. Size is stated for part of the rows, as once, few or many counts, or as a class when the clone is expanded.

v_gene	len	abundance	j_gene	CDR3aa
TRBV4-3	14	NA	TRBJ2-2	ASSQEYGGHGGELF
TRBV5-8	12	NA	TRBJ1-1	ASSSSRGRTEAF
TRBV3-1	12	few	TRBJ2-1	ASSRDRGYNEQF
TRBV28	12	NA	TRBJ2-5	ASRSGGAAETQY
TRBV20-1	12	few	TRBJ1-5	SASEGGGNQPQH
TRBV4-3	15	many	TRBJ2-3	ASSQAARIGGQDTQY
TRBV25-1	13	NA	TRBJ1-3	ASSEVGSRRNTIY
TRBV7-9	13	once	TRBJ1-3	ASSAPGTAGNTIY
TRBV4-1	16	NA	TRBJ1-1	ASSQVGGPGGVGTEAF
TRBV4-3	14	few	TRBJ2-5	ASSSSSSGEGETQY
TRBV9	11	NA	TRBJ2-3	ASSFSYTDTQY
TRBV7-2	11	many	TRBJ1-4	ASSSGHNGKLF
TRBV5-1	13	NA	TRBJ2-7	ASSEEPSAAYEQY
TRBV2	9	few	TRBJ1-5	ASSEGVPQH
TRBV7-2	12	NA	TRBJ1-2	ASSSTTTNYGYT
TRBV5-1	12	NA	TRBJ2-7	ASSTTGGSYEQY
TRBV9	12	NA	TRBJ1-6	ASSVTGKGSPLH
TRBV5-1	11	medium-sized	TRBJ1-1	ASSFDSNTEAF
TRBV12-3/TRBV12-4	11	few	TRBJ1-5	ASRGQGVQPQH
TRBV15	13	NA	TRBJ2-7	ATSRERQRGYEQY
TRBV7-2	12	NA	TRBJ2-3	ASSLVGGGDTQY
TRBV9	12	NA	TRBJ1-5	ASSLTGDNQPQH
TRBV20-1	12	few	TRBJ1-5	SVGGSYSNQPQH
TRBV7-6	14	many	TRBJ2-3	ASSLLTGGLTDTQY
TRBV6-2/TRBV6-3	14	NA	TRBJ1-5	ASSPPVGKGNQPQH
TRBV20-1	11	many	TRBJ2-7	SARGNGVYEQY
TRBV5-1	12	few	TRBJ1-6	ASSDRGSNSPLH
TRBV27	12	NA	TRBJ1-6	ASSFNGADSPLH
TRBV29-1	10	many	TRBJ2-1	SVDQDWNEQF
TRBV5-1	13	few	TRBJ1-4	ASSTRPATNEKLF
TRBV20-1	14	NA	TRBJ2-5	SASPRGGGRQETQY
TRBV5-4	12	NA	TRBJ2-7	ASSPPGRTYEQY
TRBV19	12	NA	TRBJ2-1	ASVQARGYNEQF
TRBV5-1	12	few	TRBJ2-3	ASSLMSPTDTQY
TRBV7-2	12	many	TRBJ2-5	ASSSRVAEETQY
TRBV5-5	12	many	TRBJ2-5	ASSLAVLQETQY
TRBV7-8	14	few	TRBJ2-5	ASSPRLAGAKETQY
TRBV7-3	11	medium-sized	TRBJ2-6	ASRPSGANVLT
TRBV29-1	11	NA	TRBJ1-1	SVERGVNTEAF
TRBV6-5	16	NA	TRBJ2-3	ASSHRDLPGHITDTQY
TRBV7-3	12	many	TRBJ2-3	ASSLGDDTDTQY
TRBV5-1	11	many	TRBJ2-3	ASSSNAQDTQY
TRBV5-1	12	few	TRBJ1-2	ASKEGDARYGYT
TRBV10-3	11	few	TRBJ2-5	ATRPGGLETQY
TRBV20-1	12	NA	TRBJ2-1	SARLGLAGNEQF
TRBV4-3	14	NA	TRBJ1-2	ASSQGPMAGFAGYT
TRBV10-3	12	NA	TRBJ1-2	AISEGQGAYGYT
TRBV2	13	NA	TRBJ2-1	ASKIGLAGGHEQF
TRBV30	9	few	TRBJ1-1	AWKLDTEAF
TRBV6-5	13	NA	TRBJ2-7	ATTVDPGFTYEQY